This TCR beta chain was sequenced in a study of blood T cell repertoires in COVID-19 (dated by TCRdb to 2019 to 2021). Study-level background: Collaborator samples came from the United States, Italy and Spain and covered acute and convalescent phases of COVID-19. The material from the prospective study consisted of cDNA or gDNA derived from T cells, B-cell-depleted T cells, or PBMCs. Subjects who had been exposed to COVID-19, were actively infected with it, or had recovered from it provided the deeply sampled blood TCRbeta repertoires that made up the dataset. A freely available public database, intended as a resource for researchers studying the immune response to SARS-CoV-2, is where the repertoires were released. The samples were drawn from two sources: the first 160 participants of the ongoing ImmuneRACE study, and 1,000 to 1,500 subjects contributed by 6 global collaborators. Sample metadata almost always included a de-identified subject ID, COVID-19 status, age in years and sex. Where available, HLA class I and class II types were obtained from metadata supplied by the sample provider rather than from assay-based typing. The study at large found these results: How much clinical and demographic metadata was included differed by source and by participant, and the metadata was provided uncurated.

On this clone itself: Its antigen target is currently unknown. No much larger clone is present one base from it, and per-base qualities are unavailable.

Participants in the prospective study were enrolled through a virtual design, were aged roughly 18 to 90 years, and lived in roughly 25 United States geographic areas. To assign participants to cohorts, the prospective study relied on clinical history that participants themselves reported in a screening survey and a study questionnaire. In the prospective study, whole blood, serum and a nasopharyngeal or oropharyngeal swab were collected from each participant by mobile phlebotomists. Prospective study participants could optionally give additional blood draws and questionnaires over an approximately two-month period. Before DNA extraction, prospective study blood samples were shipped either frozen or at room temperature. TCRbeta CDR3 regions were amplified from genomic DNA by means of the immunoSEQ Assay, a bias-controlled multiplex PCR. The authors' pipeline ran thus. The number of nucleated cells in each sample was estimated by amplification of reference gene primers within the assay. To quantify the absolute abundance of each unique TCRbeta CDR3 rearrangement, sequence reads were collapsed and filtered. For each sample, productive Simpson clonality was calculated by taking the square root of Simpson's diversity index across productive rearrangements. TCRdb re-hosts the immuneACCESS table, in-frame sequences only. Its copies lack some clones; in the studies checked, an unresolved V gene accounts for under half of them, and the cause for the rest is not known. The V and J calls and clone size come from that table; D and trimming were worked out from the DNA. This sample lists 350,000 or so clones; 80% to 90% were detected once. The ten biggest clones cover around 4% of the sample.

The sample consisted of PBMCs or T cells enriched from blood (not recorded which). The TCR comes from a woman in her forties with acute COVID-19.

The nucleotides read TGTGCCAGCAGCTTAGGGACTAGCCGAAGCACAGATACGCAGTATTTT. It translates as CASSLGTSRSTDTQYF. This chain joins TRBV7-2 to TRBJ2-3; TRBD2 agrees with 8 junctional bases. Based on the germline V gene, the CDR1 and CDR2 sequences are SGHTA and FQGNSA. V lost 1 base and J lost 0 bases, and the count of bases not matched to a germline gene is 3. The CDR3 goes from the cysteine to the phenylalanine over 16 residues. Kept here is only the CDR3 DNA, which spans 48 bases and is read in frame from base 1.